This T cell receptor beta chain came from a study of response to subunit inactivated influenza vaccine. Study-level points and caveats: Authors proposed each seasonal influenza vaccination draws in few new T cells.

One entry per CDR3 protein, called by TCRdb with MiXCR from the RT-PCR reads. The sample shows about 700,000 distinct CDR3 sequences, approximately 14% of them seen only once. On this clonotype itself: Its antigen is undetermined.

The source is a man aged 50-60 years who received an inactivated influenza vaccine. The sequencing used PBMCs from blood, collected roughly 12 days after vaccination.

The CDR3 sequence: CASSYPRGAYTGELFF. CDR3 coding DNA: TGTGCCAGCAGTTACCCGCGGGGGGCTTACACCGGGGAGCTGTTTTTT. The chain combines TRBV6-2 or TRBV6-3 with TRBJ2-2; TRBD2 matches at 8 bases. This CDR3 is built from 16 residues. With V trimmed by 2 bases and J by 3 bases, 5 bases remained unmatched. Germline CDR1 reads MNHEY; CDR2 reads SVGEGT.